This T cell receptor (beta chain) was observed in a study of metastatic and nonmetastatic thyroid tumors. Across the whole study: A comparison of repertoires was made across blood and tumor or nodule tissue from malignant and benign thyroid patients.

As concerns this clone: Its target is not known. A clone one base away is much larger, so this may be a read error. Distinct nucleotide sequences in the sample also encode this CDR3.

CDR1 and CDR2 (germline): MNHNS, SASEGT. CDR3 length equals 13 residues. V was trimmed by 4 bases and J by 16 bases, leaving 20 bases between them. Patients were all untreated before their thyroid surgery. Points from the study as a whole: Versus benign nodules, malignant thyroid tumors reportedly had significantly higher TCR beta diversity, in blood and tumor.

As originally analysed: Construction of a distant-metastasis classifier for papillary thyroid cancer relied on CDR3 differences across clinicopathological groups. Via MiXCR, TCRdb re-called the PCR reads. TCRdb's processing, not the authors', yielded these V and J calls. This table has 35,000 to 50,000 clones, roughly a sixth appearing once. This clonotype was obtained from a female donor with papillary thyroid cancer or a benign thyroid nodule (not recorded which). Some clones in this sample may be carry-over from other donors' samples. Sequences were obtained from tumor tissue. The chain recombines TRBV6-1 with TRBJ1-5; the D gene is possibly TRBD1 (6 bases). The CDR3 here is CASSGVGGALQHF. CDR3 DNA sequence: TGTGCCAGCAGTGGTGTGGGGGGGGCCCTCCAACATTTT.